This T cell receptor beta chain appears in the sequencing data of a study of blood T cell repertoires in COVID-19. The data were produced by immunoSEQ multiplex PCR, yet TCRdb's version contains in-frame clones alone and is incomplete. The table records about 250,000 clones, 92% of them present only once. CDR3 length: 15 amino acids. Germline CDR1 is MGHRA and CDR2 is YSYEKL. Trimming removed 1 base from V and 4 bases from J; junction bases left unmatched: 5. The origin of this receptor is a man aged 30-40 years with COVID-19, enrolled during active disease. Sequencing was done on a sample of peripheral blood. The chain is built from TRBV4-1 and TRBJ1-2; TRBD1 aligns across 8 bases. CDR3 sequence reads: CASSQADREVYGYTF. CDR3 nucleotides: TGCGCCAGCAGCCAAGCGGACAGGGAGGTCTATGGCTACACCTTC.